The 16 T cell receptor beta chains listed next were all sequenced from one sample in a study of blood T cell repertoires in COVID-19. Libraries were prepared by immunoSEQ multiplex PCR; TCRdb keeps only in-frame clonotypes and omits some of them. The table lists 180,000 or so clones, approximately 82% of them singletons. Sequencing was done on a sample of peripheral blood. The receptors come from a human donor with acute or convalescent COVID-19. The donor label of this sample is uncertain.

The chain uses TRBV7-9 and TRBJ2-7; 8 nucleotides line up with TRBD2. Unmatched junction bases numbered 5, after V lost 4 bases and J lost 0 bases. CDR3 length: 15 amino acids. Germline CDR1 SEHNR, CDR2 FQNEAQ (reference sequence). The CDR3 protein is CASSSLSGVSYEQYF. The DNA for the CDR3 is TGTGCCAGCAGCTCCCTTAGCGGGGTCTCCTACGAGCAGTACTTC.

For the CDR3, the DNA is TGTGCCAGCAGTAGGGTAGGACTTGATGCTTTCTTT. Its translation: CASSRVGLDAFF. V usage is TRBV5-6 and J usage is TRBJ1-1; D unclear. Trimming left V 5 bases short and J 11 bases short, with 16 bases between. The CDR3 is 12 residues long. Germline V CDR1 and CDR2: SGHDT, YYEEEE.

The chain couples TRBV11-1 to TRBJ1-1; 8 bases agree with TRBD1. The CDR3 contains 13 residues. Germline V CDR1 and CDR2: SGHAT, FQDESV (reference sequence). V dropped 5 bases and J dropped 5; count of bases not matched to a gene: 4. The CDR3 is CASSTDRGTEAFF. As DNA, the CDR3 is TGTGCCAGCAGCACCGACAGGGGTACTGAAGCTTTCTTT.

This chain joins TRBV2 and TRBJ2-1, with 7 bases matching TRBD2. Germline CDR1 and CDR2: SNHLY and FYNNEI. Trimming at V came to 7 bases and at J to 7 bases, leaving 10 bases not matched to a gene. This CDR3 has 14 residues. The CDR3 loop is CASKTSTPVNEQFF. DNA of the CDR3: TGTGCCAGCAAGACTAGCACGCCGGTTAATGAGCAGTTCTTC.

The genes are TRBV7-9 and TRBJ2-3; D might be TRBD1 (5 bases). Germline V gene lookup returns CDR1 SEHNR and CDR2 FQNEAQ (reference sequence). The V and J ends lost 4 bases and 3 bases respectively, with 14 bases between them. The CDR3 totals 15 residues. CDR3 residues: CASSSDIGWTDTQYF. The CDR3 nucleotides read TGTGCCAGCAGCTCGGACATCGGATGGACAGATACGCAGTATTTT.

CDR3 sequence reads: CASSLDRGNQPQHF. CDR3 DNA sequence: TGTGCCAGCAGCTTGGACAGAGGCAATCAGCCCCAGCATTTT. This rearrangement joins TRBV5-8 to TRBJ1-5, with D hard to call. The V end lost 0 bases, the J end lost 2 bases, and 6 bases lay between the germline ends. This CDR3 contains 14 residues. CDR1 and CDR2 from the germline V gene are SGHTS and YDEGEE. Drawing the rest from reference TRBV5-8 and TRBJ1-5, the complete variable domain is EAGVTQSPTHLIKTRGQQATLRCSPISGHTSVYWYQQALGLGLQFLLWYDEGEERNRGNFPPRFSGRQFPNYSSELNVNALELEDSALYLCASSLDRGNQPQHFGDGTRLSIL.

CDR3 coding DNA: TGTGCCAGCAGCCTCGCGGGGGGGCTTGGTACGCAGTATTTT. Translated: CASSLAGGLGTQYF. The J gene is TRBJ2-3, the V gene TRBV5-4; 9 bases are a match to TRBD2. CDR1 is SGHNT, CDR2 YYREEE, per germline (reference sequence). Trimming at V came to 4 bases and at J to 8 bases, leaving 8 bases not matched to a gene. This CDR3 comprises 14 residues.

This clone was detected only once. The V call is TRBV6-6, the J call TRBJ2-5, with 7 bases fitting TRBD1. Germline-derived CDR1 and CDR2 are MNHNY and SVGAGI (reference sequence). This CDR3 contains 15 residues. The ends lost 2 bases at V and 4 bases at J; junction bases unmatched: 7. The CDR3 reads CASSYPTGMGETQYF. In DNA, the CDR3 is TGTGCCAGCAGTTACCCGACAGGGATGGGAGAGACCCAGTACTTC.

The CDR3 is CASSLSAGGELFF. CDR3 in DNA: TGTGCCAGCAGCTTAAGTGCGGGCGGGGAGCTGTTTTTT. This sequence joins TRBV7-3 and TRBJ2-2, with D possibly TRBD2 on 5 matching bases. Germline V lookup: CDR1 SGHTA, CDR2 FQGTGA. The CDR3 spans 13 residues. Deletions cut 1 base from V and 7 bases from J, with 7 bases between.

V and J are TRBV7-9 and TRBJ2-5; D is unclear. Germline V CDR1 and CDR2: SEHNR, FQNEAQ (reference sequence). CDR3 length equals 15 residues. Trimming cost V 3 bases and J 5 bases, with 16 bases left between them. The CDR3 nucleotides read TGTGCCAGCAGCTTTGGGCCAGCCCTAACGGAGACCCAGTACTTC. This translates into CASSFGPALTETQYF.

The rearrangement links TRBV15 to TRBJ1-1, with 8 bases aligning to TRBD1. From germline, CDR1 is LNHNV and CDR2 YYDKDF (reference sequence). V gave up 3 bases and J gave up 11 bases; unmatched junction bases: 14. The CDR3 is made up of 15 amino acids. DNA of the CDR3: TGTGCCACCAGCAGCGACCCCCGGGACAGGAACGAGGCTTTCTTT. Protein product: CATSSDPRDRNEAFF. Looking up the rest from reference TRBV15 and TRBJ1-1 gives the full variable domain: DAMVIQNPRYQVTQFGKPVTLSCSQTLNHNVMYWYQQKSSQAPKLLFHYYDKDFNNEADTPDNFQSRRPNTSFCFLDIRSPGLGDTAMYLCATSSDPRDRNEAFFGQGTRLTVV.

This clone was picked up a small number of times. The V call is TRBV6-5, the J call TRBJ2-3; 10 bases line up with TRBD1. The CDR3 contains 14 residues. Germline lookup yields CDR1 MNHEY and CDR2 SVGAGI. J was trimmed by 5 bases and V by 8 bases; bases with no gene match: 7. The CDR3, as DNA: TGTGCCAGCGCCCGGGACAGGGGTGGAGATACGCAGTATTTT. Its protein is CASARDRGGDTQYF.

A few counts support this clone. This chain uses TRBV29-1 with TRBJ1-2; possibly TRBD1 for D (6 bases). CDR1 is SQVTM and CDR2 is ANQGSEA in the germline V gene. The CDR3 loop spans 14 amino acids. Deletions cut 7 bases from V and 5 bases from J, with 20 bases between. For the CDR3, the DNA is TGCAGCGCTAGACAGGCCAGGATGGGGTATGGCTACACCTTC. It specifies CSARQARMGYGYTF. Drawing the rest from reference TRBV29-1 and TRBJ1-2, the complete variable domain is SAVISQKPSRDICQRGTSLTIQCQVDSQVTMMFWYRQQPGQSLTLIATANQGSEATYESGFVIDKFPISRPNLTFSTLTVSNMSPEDSSIYLCSARQARMGYGYTFGSGTRLTVV.

The genes are TRBV10-3 and TRBJ1-1; weak D call: TRBD1 (6 bases). Looked up from germline, CDR1 is ENHRY and CDR2 is SYGVKD. The CDR3 is 15 residues long. The V gene lost 3 bases and the J gene lost 1 base, with 12 bases spanning the gap. CDR3 coding DNA: TGTGCCATCAGTGACCTGTCACAGGGGAACACTGAAGCTTTCTTT. As protein: CAISDLSQGNTEAFF.

The gene calls are TRBV3-1 (or the pseudogene TRBV3-2) and TRBJ2-2, with D perhaps TRBD2 (6 bases). The length of the CDR3 is 16 residues. From germline, CDR1 is LGHDT and CDR2 YNNKEL (reference sequence). Trimming stripped 1 base from V and 2 bases from J, with 11 bases between. The CDR3, as DNA: TGTGCCAGCAGCCAAGGGGTCGGGAGAAACACCGGGGAGCTGTTTTTT. This gives the protein CASSQGVGRNTGELFF.

The rearrangement uses TRBV5-1 and TRBJ2-2; D perhaps matches TRBD2 (6 bases). Germline V lookup: CDR1 SGHRS, CDR2 YFSETQ. This CDR3 has 14 amino acids. The V end was cut by 5 bases, the J end by 5 bases, with 13 bases between. The CDR3 sequence is CASRVEGRTGELFF. As DNA, the CDR3 is TGCGCCAGCAGAGTGGAGGGTAGGACCGGGGAGCTGTTTTTT.